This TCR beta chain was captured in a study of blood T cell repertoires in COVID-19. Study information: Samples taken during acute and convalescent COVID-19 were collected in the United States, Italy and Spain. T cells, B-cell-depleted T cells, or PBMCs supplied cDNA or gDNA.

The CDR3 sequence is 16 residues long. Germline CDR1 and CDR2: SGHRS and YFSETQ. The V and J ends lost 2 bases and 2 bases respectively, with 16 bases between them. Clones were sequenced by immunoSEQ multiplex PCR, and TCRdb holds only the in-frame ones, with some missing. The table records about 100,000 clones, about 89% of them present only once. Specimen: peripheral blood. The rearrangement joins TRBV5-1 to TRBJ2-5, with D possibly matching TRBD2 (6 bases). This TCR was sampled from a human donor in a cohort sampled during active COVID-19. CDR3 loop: CASSLGTSSGQETQYF. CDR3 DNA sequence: TGCGCCAGCAGCTTAGGGACTTCGAGTGGGCAAGAGACCCAGTACTTC.